The 2 T cell receptor beta chains reported below all come from one sample, sequenced in a study of control samples from healthy donors and cancer patients (dated by TCRdb to about 2020). Libraries came from the immunoSEQ multiplex PCR assay. Drawn from immuneACCESS, this table holds only the in-frame rearrangements with V and J called that TCRdb kept. Clones are partly lost; checked studies trace under half to an unresolved V gene and leave the rest unexplained. The sample table lists approximately 9,800 clones, under 95% of them with a count of one. The ten largest clones take up roughly 22% of the sample. The sequencing sample was made of PBMCs. The receptors were sampled from a man aged 60-69 years with colorectal cancer.

This sequence joins TRBV19 and TRBJ2-2, with a weak D call TRBD2 (5 bases). CDR3 length: 14 amino acids. Germline V gene lookup returns CDR1 LNHDA and CDR2 SQIVND (reference sequence). V was clipped by 3 bases and J by 4 bases, with 9 bases between them. For the CDR3, the DNA is TGTGCCAGTAGTATTTTACGGGGCACCGGGGAGCTGTTTTTT. Encoded protein: CASSILRGTGELFF.

This clone came up once. The genes are TRBV7-2 and TRBJ1-2; 9 bases line up with TRBD1. Germline lookup yields CDR1 SGHTA and CDR2 FQGNSA. The CDR3 contains 15 residues. The V and J ends lost 3 bases and 1 base, in that order; junction bases with no gene match: 3. The CDR3: CASSLGTGLNYGYTF. Written as DNA, the CDR3 is TGTGCCAGCAGCTTGGGGACAGGGCTTAACTATGGCTACACCTTC.